The source of this T cell receptor beta chain is a study of glioma-infiltrating T cells after dendritic cell vaccination. Broader study findings: Survival was not directly related to TCR clonality in these patients. Higher pretreatment TIL content predicted longer progression-free time and survival.

Clones were sequenced by immunoSEQ multiplex PCR, and TCRdb holds only the in-frame ones, with some missing. The top ten hold roughly 2% of the sample, which has under 40,000 clones, over 90% seen once. Fresh-frozen tumor tissue and more than two years of survival data were available for all. Before vaccination, two weeks after the third vaccination, and at progression, PBMC were collected. V trimming: 6 bases; J trimming: 6 bases; junction bases outside the gene matches: 9. The CDR3 spans 15 residues. In germline, CDR1 is LNHDA, CDR2 SQIVND (reference sequence). Of note for this clone: Its antigen is still unknown.

This sequence originates from a human donor with glioblastoma. Sequences were derived from blood, sampled before dendritic cell vaccination. The chain couples TRBV19 to TRBJ2-2, with 8 bases matching TRBD1. Written as DNA, the CDR3 is TGTGCCAGTAGCAGATCAGGGGGCTTTGCCGGGGAGCTGTTTTTT. This gives the protein CASSRSGGFAGELFF.